This TCR beta chain was identified in a study of CD8+ T cells in alopecia areata. RNA extraction and reverse transcription yielded cDNA as sequencing template. The method was immunoSEQ multiplex PCR; TCRdb's version includes in-frame clones alone and lacks a portion of them. Seen here are some 130,000 clones, roughly 50% observed once, and the top ten hold 15% to 20%. The CDR3 length is 17 residues. The ends were cut back, 5 bases at V and 3 bases at J, with 19 bases in the middle. Germline V gene lookup returns CDR1 SGHTA and CDR2 FQGNSA. The treatment denotes: oral pan-JAK inhibitor, 5-10 mg twice daily.

The chain is built from TRBV7-2 and TRBJ2-2; D remains ambiguous. The sequencing here drew on CD8+ T cells sorted from blood, taken at week 4, from a patient treated with tofacitinib. The receptor was isolated from a human donor with alopecia areata. CDR3 in amino acids: CASSPSRDGAYTGELFF. In DNA form, the CDR3 reads TGTGCCAGCAGCCCATCAAGGGATGGAGCTTACACCGGGGAGCTGTTTTTT.